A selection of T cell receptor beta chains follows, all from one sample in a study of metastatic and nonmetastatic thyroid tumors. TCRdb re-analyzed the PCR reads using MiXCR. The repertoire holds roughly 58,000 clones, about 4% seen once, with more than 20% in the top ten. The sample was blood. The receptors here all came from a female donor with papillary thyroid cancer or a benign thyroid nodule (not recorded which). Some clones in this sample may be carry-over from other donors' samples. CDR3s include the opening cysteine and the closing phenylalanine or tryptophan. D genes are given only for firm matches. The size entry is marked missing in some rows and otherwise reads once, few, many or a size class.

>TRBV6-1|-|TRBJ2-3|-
CASSLARCADTQYF
TGTGCCAGCAGTCTAGCGCGATGTGCAGATACGCAGTATTTT
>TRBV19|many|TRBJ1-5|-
CASRTGQGGNQPQHF
TGTGCCAGTAGAACGGGGCAGGGAGGGAATCAGCCCCAGCATTTT
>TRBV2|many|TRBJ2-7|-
CASSDYEQYF
TGTGCCAGCTCCGACTACGAGCAGTACTTC
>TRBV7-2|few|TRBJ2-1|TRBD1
CASSPQGDEQFF
TGTGCCAGCAGCCCACAGGGGGACGAGCAGTTCTTC
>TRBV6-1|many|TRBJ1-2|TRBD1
CASSTEGAQSTF
TGTGCCAGCAGCACCGAGGGGGCGCAGAGCACCTTC
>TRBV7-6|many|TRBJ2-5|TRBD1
CASSLVGGGETQYF
TGTGCCAGCAGCTTAGTAGGGGGCGGTGAGACCCAGTACTTC
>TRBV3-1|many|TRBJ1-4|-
CASSQAGPRSEKLFF
TGTGCCAGCAGCCAAGCCGGGCCTCGGAGTGAAAAACTGTTTTTT
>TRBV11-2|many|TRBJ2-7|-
CASSFVEGHGYEQYF
TGTGCCAGCAGCTTTGTAGAGGGACACGGATACGAGCAGTACTTC
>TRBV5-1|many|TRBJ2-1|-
CASSTTQLNEQFF
TGCGCCAGCAGCACCACCCAGCTCAATGAGCAGTTCTTC
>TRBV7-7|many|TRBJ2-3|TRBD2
CASSLTAGVGTDTQYF
TGTGCTAGCAGCTTAACAGCGGGAGTTGGCACAGATACGCAGTATTTT
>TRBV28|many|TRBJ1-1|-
CASSEHFAEAFF
TGTGCCAGCAGCGAACATTTCGCTGAAGCTTTCTTT
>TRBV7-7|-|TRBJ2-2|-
CASSPLVTPGAGELFF
TGTGCCAGCAGCCCTCTCGTGACGCCGGGCGCCGGGGAGCTGTTTTTT
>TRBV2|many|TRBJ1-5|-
CASRGAVRQPQHF
TGTGCCAGCCGGGGGGCAGTTCGGCAGCCCCAGCATTTT
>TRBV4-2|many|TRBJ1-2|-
CASSQDLFGPQGWGYTF
TGTGCCAGCAGCCAAGATCTATTTGGGCCCCAAGGTTGGGGCTACACCTTC
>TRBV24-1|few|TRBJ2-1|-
CATSDQQGNEQFF
TGTGCCACCAGTGATCAACAGGGCAATGAGCAGTTCTTC
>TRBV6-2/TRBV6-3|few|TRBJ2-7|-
CASSSQVSSYEQYF
TGTGCCAGCAGTTCACAGGTGAGCTCCTACGAGCAGTACTTC
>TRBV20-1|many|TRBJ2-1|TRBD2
CSVLSGRWGDEQFF
TGCAGTGTTCTTAGCGGGAGGTGGGGCGATGAGCAGTTCTTC
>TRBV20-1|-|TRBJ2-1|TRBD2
CSAITGTSSYNEQFF
TGCAGTGCAATTACCGGGACTAGCTCCTACAATGAGCAGTTCTTC
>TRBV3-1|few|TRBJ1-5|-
CASSQSGGTQHF
TGTGCCAGCAGCCAGTCGGGAGGGACCCAGCATTTT
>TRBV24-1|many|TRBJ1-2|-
CATSEEWGASGYTF
TGTGCCACCAGTGAGGAATGGGGGGCAAGTGGCTACACCTTC
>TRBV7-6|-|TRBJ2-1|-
CASSLAGNDQIF
TGTGCCAGCAGCTTAGCTGGAAATGATCAGATCTTC
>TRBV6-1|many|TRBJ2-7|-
CASTPQQGPYEQYF
TGTGCCAGCACCCCCCAACAGGGTCCCTACGAGCAGTACTTC
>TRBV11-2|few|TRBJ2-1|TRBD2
CASSPPSGIGQFF
TGTGCCAGCAGCCCGCCTAGCGGGATAGGGCAGTTCTTC
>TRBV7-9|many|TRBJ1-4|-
CASGFATNEKLFF
TGTGCCAGCGGGTTCGCAACTAATGAAAAACTGTTTTTT
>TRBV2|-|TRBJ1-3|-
CASSSLLAARSGNTIYF
TGTGCCAGCAGTTCTTTGTTGGCTGCCCGATCTGGAAACACCATATATTTT
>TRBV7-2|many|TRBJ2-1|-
CASSLRIGPDEQFF
TGTGCCAGCAGCTTAAGAATCGGGCCGGATGAGCAGTTCTTC
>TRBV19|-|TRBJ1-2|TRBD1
CASSLRDSSNYGYTF
TGTGCCAGTAGTCTCCGGGACAGTTCTAACTATGGCTACACCTTC
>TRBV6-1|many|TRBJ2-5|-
CATHLNPKTQETQYF
TGTGCCACCCACCTTAACCCCAAAACCCAAGAGACCCAGTACTTC
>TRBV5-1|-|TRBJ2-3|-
CASRQGSTDTQYF
TGCGCCAGCCGACAAGGTAGCACAGATACGCAGTATTTT
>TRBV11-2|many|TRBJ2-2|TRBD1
CASSWDRENTGELFF
TGTGCCAGCAGCTGGGACAGGGAGAACACCGGGGAGCTGTTTTTT
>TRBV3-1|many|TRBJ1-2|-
CASMGYSGYGYTF
TGTGCCTCCATGGGATACTCCGGCTATGGCTACACCTTC
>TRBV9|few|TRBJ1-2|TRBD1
CASSGQGTNYCYTF
TGTGCCAGCAGCGGACAGGGAACTAACTATTGCTACACCTTC
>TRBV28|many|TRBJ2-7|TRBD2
CASRDRGGRQYF
TGTGCCAGCCGGGACCGGGGGGGGAGGCAGTACTTC
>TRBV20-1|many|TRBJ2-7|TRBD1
CSASKDRGTRQYF
TGCAGTGCTAGTAAGGACAGGGGGACGCGTCAGTACTTC
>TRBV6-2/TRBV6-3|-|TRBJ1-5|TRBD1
CASNLGGQGSQPQHF
TGTGCCAGCAACCTGGGGGGACAGGGAAGTCAGCCCCAGCATTTT
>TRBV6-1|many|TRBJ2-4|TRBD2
CASSPRTSGSVKNIQYF
TGTGCCAGCAGTCCACGGACTAGCGGGAGTGTGAAAAACATTCAGTACTTC
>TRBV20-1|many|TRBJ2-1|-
CSARDSPEQFF
TGCAGTGCTAGAGATAGCCCTGAGCAGTTCTTC
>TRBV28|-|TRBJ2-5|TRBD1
CPSSPADRADTQYF
TGTCCCAGCAGTCCTGCCGACAGGGCAGATACCCAGTACTTC
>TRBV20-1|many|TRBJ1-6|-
CSALRDIPNSPLHF
TGCAGTGCACTCCGGGACATACCAAATTCACCCCTCCACTTT
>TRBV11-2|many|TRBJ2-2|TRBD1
CASSSLRTGATGELFF
TGTGCCAGCAGCTCCTTACGTACAGGGGCGACCGGGGAGCTGTTTTTT
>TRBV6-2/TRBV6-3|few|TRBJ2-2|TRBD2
CASRRPGLANTGELFF
TGTGCCAGCAGACGACCGGGACTAGCGAACACCGGGGAGCTGTTTTTT
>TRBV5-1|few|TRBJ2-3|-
CASSLEDWDTQYF
TGCGCCAGCAGCTTGGAGGATTGGGATACGCAGTATTTT
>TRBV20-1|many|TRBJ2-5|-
CSARDHRGGETQYF
TGCAGTGCTAGAGATCACAGGGGAGGGGAGACCCAGTACTTC